This T cell receptor (beta chain) was obtained from a study of blood T cell repertoires in COVID-19. The ends lost 2 bases at V and 0 bases at J; junction bases unmatched: 5. The CDR3 spans 18 residues. The V gene's germline CDR1 is MNHNS and CDR2 SASEGT. The study recruited people aged about 18 to 90 years across 24 US areas. Clinical history reported by participants formed the basis on which cohorts were assigned. Either two negative PCRs, clearance, or symptom resolution qualified Cohort 3 donors as recovered. Authors' processing steps: Quantification of nucleated cells was approximated via reference gene primer amplification. The protocol was immunoSEQ multiplex PCR, while the TCRdb copy is restricted to in-frame clones and leaves out a portion. V, J and clone size reflect that table, while D and trimming were determined from the DNA. In the table there are about 180,000 clones, more than 70% of which are singletons.

Sequencing was performed on PBMCs or T cells enriched from blood (not recorded which). The clonotype originates from a woman between 25 and 40 years old who had recovered from COVID-19. V is TRBV6-1 and J is TRBJ2-6; 9 nucleotides agree with TRBD2. The CDR3 DNA sequence: TGTGCCAGCAGTGAAAGGGCGGGAGGGGGCTCTGGGGCCAACGTCCTGACTTTC. Residues: CASSERAGGGSGANVLTF.